Listed below are T cell receptor beta chains from one sample, sequenced in a study of cytomegalovirus exposure and HLA in healthy donors. Only in-frame clones appear in the TCRdb table, and some are missing; sequencing was by immunoSEQ multiplex PCR. The sample holds approximately 140,000 clones, roughly three quarters seen once. Sequencing was performed on PBMCs. The receptor set was obtained from a human donor in good health. Both conserved end residues are part of each CDR3. D genes are given only for firm matches. Size is omitted from some rows. Given values are once, few, many or a class for expanded clones.

>.|once|TRBV27|TRBJ2-2
TGTGCCAGCAGTTTTATTACCGGGGAGCTGTTTTTT
CASSFITGELFF
>.|.|TRBV2|TRBJ1-2
TGTGCCAGCAGTCAATGGGGGGACTATGGCTACACCTTC
CASSQWGDYGYTF
>TRBD1|.|TRBV7-2|TRBJ1-5
TGTGCCAGCAGCCCCAGGGGGAATCAGCCCCAGCATTTT
CASSPRGNQPQHF
>.|.|TRBV11-2|TRBJ1-2
TGTGCCAGCAGCTTAGCTGGGGACATCTTACCATTCTTC
CASSLAGDILPFF
>.|.|TRBV5-1|TRBJ1-3
TGCGCCAGCAGCCCAACAGACAGCAGCTCTGGAAACACCATATATTTT
CASSPTDSSSGNTIYF
>TRBD2|once|TRBV9|TRBJ2-1
TGTGCCAGCAGCGAAACTAGCGGGAGTTTCAATGAGCAGTTCTTC
CASSETSGSFNEQFF
>.|.|TRBV18|TRBJ2-5
TGTGCCAGCTCACCACCGGCCGAGACCCAGTACTTC
CASSPPAETQYF
>TRBD1|few|TRBV5-4|TRBJ1-2
TGTGCCAGCAGCTTGGCCCTACAGGGGGCTGGCTATGGCTACCCCTTC
CASSLALQGAGYGYPF
>.|few|TRBV14|TRBJ1-3
TGTGCCAGCAGCCAACTCGCAGAACGTACCATATATTTT
CASSQLAERTIYF
>TRBD2|.|TRBV7-2|TRBJ2-1
TGTGCCAGCAGCTACCTAGCGGGGGGGCCGAGGGAGCAGTTCTTC
CASSYLAGGPREQFF
>TRBD2|once|TRBV7-8|TRBJ2-1
TGTGCCAGCAGCTCTAGACTAGCGGGGGGAAGCTCCTACAATGAGCAGTTCTTC
CASSSRLAGGSSYNEQFF
>.|.|TRBV7-2|TRBJ1-1
TGTGCCAGCAGCTTAGAGCTGTTCACTGAAGCTTTCTTT
CASSLELFTEAFF
>TRBD1|.|TRBV10-3|TRBJ2-5
TGTGCCATAAAGTCTAGGGGGACAGGGGAGGAGACCCAGTACTTC
CAIKSRGTGEETQYF
>.|.|TRBV19|TRBJ2-5
TGTGCCAGTAGTATAAGAGTCGTGGGCGGGCAAGAGACCCAGTACTTC
CASSIRVVGGQETQYF
>TRBD1|.|TRBV5-1|TRBJ1-6
TGCGCCAGCAGCCAGGCAGGGGGTAATTCACCCCTCCACTTT
CASSQAGGNSPLHF
>TRBD1|.|TRBV5-1|TRBJ1-1
TGCGCCAGCAGCTGGACAGGATTGGGGACTGAAGCTTTCTTT
CASSWTGLGTEAFF
>.|once|TRBV4-1|TRBJ1-2
TGCGCCAGCAGCCAAGGAAGTAGCGGCTACCCCTTC
CASSQGSSGYPF